Below, 10 T cell receptor beta chains from the same sample are listed, as sequenced in a study of T cells in Graves' hyperthyroidism and ophthalmopathy. The source material, RNA transcripts, was used to amplify TCR beta CDR3 regions. An initial round of RT-PCR targeting the TCR CDR3 relied on the HTBI primer set. TCRdb recomputed calls from the multiplex PCR reads with MiXCR, one row per CDR3 protein. Altogether about 420,000 distinct CDR3 sequences are present, 15% to 18% being singletons, with the ten largest covering roughly 8%. Sequences were obtained from blood. These receptors all come from a woman aged 18 to 35 with Graves' hyperthyroidism.

This clonotype was seen at least ten times. The chain is built from TRBV24-1 and TRBJ2-1; D may be TRBD2 (5 bases). Between the trimmed V and J ends, which lost 4 bases and 8 bases, there was a span of 11 bases. The CDR3 totals 13 residues. The germline V gene has CDR1 KGHDR and CDR2 SFDVKD. The CDR3 reads CATSDLARDEQFF. CDR3 nucleotide sequence: TGTGCCACCAGTGACCTAGCTCGCGATGAGCAGTTCTTC.

This clonotype was seen ten or more times. The gene calls are TRBV6-1 and TRBJ1-2, with 9 bases that match TRBD1. In germline, CDR1 is MNHNS, CDR2 SASEGT. The trim removed 7 bases at V and 4 bases at J, leaving 13 bases unmatched. The CDR3 is 16 amino acids. The CDR3 DNA reads as TGTGCCAGCAATGATCGGACAGGGGTCCGAGTCTATGGCTACACCTTC. Amino acid sequence: CASNDRTGVRVYGYTF.

V is TRBV12-3 or TRBV12-4 and J is TRBJ2-3; 8 nucleotides align to TRBD1. The J segment lost 5 bases and the V segment lost 6 bases, leaving 19 bases of the junction unmatched. The CDR3 spans 18 residues. CDR3 loop: CASSLGVAGGFLVDTQYF. The CDR3 bases are TGTGCCAGCAGCCTTGGGGTGGCAGGGGGCTTTTTAGTAGATACGCAGTATTTT.

This clonotype was seen ten or more times. The junction differs from germline at one of its ends, possibly a read error. This chain uses TRBV28 with TRBJ1-5; 10 positions agree with TRBD1. The germline V gene has CDR1 MDHEN and CDR2 SYDVKM. CDR3 length equals 14 residues. The CDR3 coding sequence is TGCGCCAGCAGCTCAGGACAGGGGGATCAGCCCCAGCATTTT. It yields the protein CASSSGQGDQPQHF.

This clonotype was seen at least ten times. The chain recombines TRBV11-2 with TRBJ1-2, with D perhaps TRBD1 (6 bases). There are 15 residues in the CDR3. V lost 0 bases and J 4 bases, leaving 12 bases between the germline ends. Germline CDR1 is SGHAT and CDR2 is FQNNGV. DNA for the CDR3: TGTGCCAGCAGCTTAGATGGGGGCAGCAGCTATGGCTACACCTTC. Its translation: CASSLDGGSSYGYTF.

CDR3 DNA: TGCGCCAGCAGCTTGCTAGAGGCATCCTACGAGCAGTACTTC. It translates to CASSLLEASYEQYF. V usage is TRBV5-1 and J usage is TRBJ2-7; D ambiguous. V was pared by 1 base and J by 1 base, with 9 bases between. CDR1 is SGHRS, CDR2 YFSETQ, per germline. The CDR3 loop spans 14 amino acids.

This clonotype has a count of ten or more. The chain couples TRBV7-8 to TRBJ2-7; 9 bases map to TRBD1. The CDR3 spans 14 residues. The germline V gene has CDR1 SGHVS and CDR2 FQNEAQ. After removal of 5 bases from V and 3 bases from J, the junction contained 5 bases not matched to a gene. The CDR3 DNA sequence: TGTGCCAGCAGCACAGGGGGCTGGGGCTACGAGCAGTACTTC. Translation: CASSTGGWGYEQYF.

V usage is TRBV20-1 and J usage is TRBJ2-5; D assignment may be TRBD1 or TRBD2 (5 bases each). CDR3 length: 13 amino acids. V lost 3 bases to trimming and J lost 5 bases, with 13 bases between them. In germline, CDR1 is DFQATT, CDR2 SNEGSKA (reference sequence). DNA of the CDR3: TGCAGTGCTAGCTTCGGGACGTCGGAGACCCAGTACTTC. This gives the protein CSASFGTSETQYF.

The V and J genes are TRBV12-3 or TRBV12-4 and TRBJ1-5; possible D gene TRBD1, 5 bases. CDR3 length: 16 residues. Trimming took off 3 bases at V and 3 bases at J, with 15 bases between the two ends. The DNA for the CDR3 is TGTGCCAGCAGTTTCGGGGGAAGAAGGTTCAATCAGCCCCAGCATTTT. This translates into CASSFGGRRFNQPQHF.

This clonotype was picked up many times. The V gene is TRBV5-5, the J gene TRBJ2-1; D remains unclear. Per the germline V gene, CDR1 is SGHKS and CDR2 is YYEKEE (reference sequence). The length of the CDR3 is 15 residues. V was trimmed by 1 base and J by 4 bases, leaving 12 bases between them. The DNA for the CDR3 is TGTGCCAGCAGCTTGACCGGATCGGGTTACAATGAGCAGTTCTTC. Translation: CASSLTGSGYNEQFF.